The 23 T cell receptor beta chains below come from one sample, sequenced in a study of PD-L1 blockade in urothelial cancer. The data were produced by immunoSEQ multiplex PCR, yet TCRdb's version contains in-frame clones alone and is incomplete. The table has fewer than 95,000 clones, roughly 84% seen once; the top ten hold roughly 2%. Time point given: pretreatment peripheral blood. The sequencing used PBMCs, collected around atezolizumab (anti-PD-L1) treatment. Every receptor here comes from a man aged 55 to 70 with urothelial cancer.

The chain couples TRBV18 to TRBJ2-3, with 11 bases aligning to TRBD1. V trimming: 6 bases; J trimming: 3 bases; junction bases outside the gene matches: 11. The CDR3 sequence is 17 residues long. Per germline, CDR1 KGHSH and CDR2 LQKENI. The CDR3, as DNA: TGTGCCAGCTCGCCCGATTGGACAGGGGGCGGAACAGATACGCAGTATTTT. It yields the protein CASSPDWTGGGTDTQYF.

In its sample, this clone was seen once. The chain couples TRBV6-5 to TRBJ2-7, with TRBD1 identical over 9 bases. This CDR3 is built from 12 residues. Germline CDR1 MNHEY, CDR2 SVGAGI. The V gene end was trimmed by 11 bases and the J gene end by 3 bases; junction bases not matched to a gene: 5. The CDR3 nucleotides are TGTGCCTCAAGGACAGGGGACTACGAGCAGTACTTC. Translating gives CASRTGDYEQYF.

V usage is TRBV29-1 and J usage is TRBJ1-5, with 8 bases lining up with TRBD1. The CDR3 has 13 residues. The germline V gene encodes CDR1 SQVTM and CDR2 ANQGSEA. The V and J ends lost 7 bases and 5 bases, in that order; junction bases with no gene match: 7. The CDR3 sequence is CSGGQGRDQPQHF. CDR3 nucleotides: TGCAGCGGTGGACAGGGTCGGGATCAGCCCCAGCATTTT.

This clone turned up a few times. The CDR3 region has the DNA TGTGCCAGCAGCCCCCGCGGGCCAGATACGCAGTATTTT. As protein: CASSPRGPDTQYF. V and J are TRBV7-9 and TRBJ2-3; a possible D gene is TRBD2 (5 bases). Looked up from germline, CDR1 is SEHNR and CDR2 is FQNEAQ (reference sequence). The V gene lost 5 bases and the J gene lost 4 bases, with 10 bases spanning the gap. This CDR3 has 13 amino acids.

The V gene is TRBV2, the J gene TRBJ2-1, with a weak D call TRBD1 (6 bases). Germline-derived CDR1 and CDR2 are SNHLY and FYNNEI. The germline V and J ends were trimmed by 6 bases and 3 bases, with 15 bases remaining between them. The CDR3 totals 15 residues. CDR3 bases: TGTGCCAGCAGGTTACGGGACACAGACTACAATGAGCAGTTCTTC. Its translation is CASRLRDTDYNEQFF.

The genes are TRBV19 and TRBJ2-6; maybe TRBD1 (7 bases). Germline CDR1 LNHDA, CDR2 SQIVND (reference sequence). The V end was cut by 3 bases, the J end by 0 bases, with 15 bases between. This CDR3 region has 18 residues. CDR3 loop: CASSIRAGGNSGANVLTF. DNA for the CDR3: TGTGCCAGTAGTATTCGGGCAGGGGGGAACTCTGGGGCCAACGTCCTGACTTTC.

The chain uses TRBV6-4 and TRBJ2-1, with 10 bases lining up with TRBD1. The CDR3 totals 15 residues. The germline V gene has CDR1 MRHNA and CDR2 SNTAGT. The V gene end was trimmed by 2 bases and the J gene end by 8 bases; junction bases not matched to a gene: 6. CDR3 sequence (DNA): TGTGCCAGCAGTGACCTGGACAGGGGGAGGGATGAGCAGTTCTTC. Its translation: CASSDLDRGRDEQFF.

A few counts support this clone. The genes are TRBV6-6 and TRBJ2-5; 8 bases are a match to TRBD2. Germline V lookup: CDR1 MNHNY, CDR2 SVGAGI (reference sequence). The junction had 5 bases not matched to a gene; V was cut back by 0 bases and J by 5 bases. The CDR3 has 15 amino acids. The CDR3 DNA reads as TGTGCCAGCAGTTACTCGCCTAGCGGGTGGGAGACCCAGTACTTC. It yields the protein CASSYSPSGWETQYF.

This clone was counted once. The rearrangement uses TRBV7-6 and TRBJ2-1; 7 bases align to TRBD2. Unmatched junction bases numbered 4, after V lost 5 bases and J lost 0 bases. Per germline, CDR1 SGHVS and CDR2 FNYEAQ. This CDR3 comprises 15 residues. CDR3 sequence reads: CASSPWTSSYNEQFF. DNA for the CDR3: TGTGCCAGCAGCCCCTGGACTAGCTCCTACAATGAGCAGTTCTTC.

The chain uses TRBV10-3 and TRBJ2-7, with TRBD2 identical over 14 bases. Per germline, CDR1 ENHRY and CDR2 SYGVKD. V lost 2 bases, J lost 0 bases, and 3 bases stayed unmatched. This CDR3 spans 17 amino acids. CDR3 nucleotides: TGTGCCATCAGTGAGCGGGGACTAGCGGGGGCCTCCTACGAGCAGTACTTC. It is translated as CAISERGLAGASYEQYF.

The DNA of the CDR3 is TGTGCCAGCAGCTTAGTCGTCTCCTATAATTCACCCCTCCACTTT. It translates to CASSLVVSYNSPLHF. The chain employs TRBV7-2 and TRBJ1-6; no clear D gene. This CDR3 spans 15 amino acids. V lost 1 base, J lost 0 bases, and 4 bases lay in between. Germline loops: CDR1 SGHTA, CDR2 FQGNSA.

V gene TRBV5-4 combines with J gene TRBJ2-3, with 9 bases that match TRBD1. CDR1 SGHNT and CDR2 YYREEE come from the germline V gene (reference sequence). V gave up 2 bases and J gave up 3 bases; unmatched junction bases: 4. The CDR3 length is 15 residues. CDR3: CASSLQGAGTDTQYF. The CDR3 DNA sequence: TGTGCCAGCAGCTTACAGGGGGCAGGTACAGATACGCAGTATTTT.

The chain is built from TRBV11-2 and TRBJ1-2, with 10 bases lining up with TRBD1. Germline V gives CDR1 SGHAT, CDR2 FQNNGV. CDR3 length: 15 amino acids. The V segment lost 4 bases and the J segment 2 bases; nucleotides outside the gene matches: 4. CDR3 residues: CASSWGGQGNYGYTF. CDR3 nucleotide sequence: TGTGCCAGCAGCTGGGGGGGACAGGGGAACTATGGCTACACCTTC.

The chain uses TRBV2 and TRBJ1-4; 7 bases agree with TRBD1. This CDR3 is built from 14 residues. Losses at the gene ends were 4 bases for V and 4 bases for J; bases not matched to a gene: 3. The germline gives CDR1 SNHLY, CDR2 FYNNEI. DNA for the CDR3: TGTGCCAGCAGTGTCGGGACAGTTAATGAAAAACTGTTTTTT. This translates into CASSVGTVNEKLFF.

The chain joins TRBV27 to TRBJ2-3; 8 bases line up with TRBD2. J lost 3 bases, V lost 4 bases, and 3 bases had no gene match. CDR3 length: 14 residues. Germline V gene sequence: CDR1 MNHEY, CDR2 SMNVEV (reference sequence). CDR3 sequence: CASSSPGGTDTQYF. CDR3 DNA sequence: TGTGCCAGCAGTTCCCCGGGGGGGACAGATACGCAGTATTTT.

This clone showed up just a few times. The V gene is TRBV11-2, the J gene TRBJ2-2; D is possibly TRBD1 (6 bases). V lost 1 base and J lost 3, with 9 bases in between. The germline CDR1 and CDR2 sequences are SGHAT and FQNNGV. This CDR3 is 15 amino acids long. The CDR3 region is CASSLVKGDTGELFF. In nucleotides, the CDR3 is TGTGCCAGCAGCTTAGTAAAGGGGGACACCGGGGAGCTGTTTTTT. Filled out from reference TRBV11-2 and TRBJ2-2, the complete variable domain reads EAGVAQSPRYKIIEKRQSVAFWCNPISGHATLYWYQQILGQGPKLLIQFQNNGVVDDSQLPKDRFSAERLKGVDSTLKIQPAKLEDSAVYLCASSLVKGDTGELFFGEGSRLTVL.

This chain connects TRBV18 to TRBJ2-5, with D possibly being TRBD1 (5 bases). Per germline, CDR1 KGHSH and CDR2 LQKENI. Trimming left V 4 bases short and J 5 bases short, with 8 bases between. The CDR3 contains 12 residues. The CDR3 sequence is CASSRKGETQYF. Here the CDR3 DNA reads TGTGCCAGCTCACGGAAGGGGGAGACCCAGTACTTC.

The rearrangement joins TRBV18 to TRBJ1-1, with TRBD1 as a possible D gene (6 bases). The V and J ends lost 5 bases and 4 bases respectively, with 17 bases between them. Germline CDR1 and CDR2: KGHSH and LQKENI. The CDR3 extends over 15 amino acids. Written as DNA, the CDR3 is TGTGCCAGCTCAGGCGAACAGGGCTTCGGCACTGAAGCTTTCTTT. It codes for CASSGEQGFGTEAFF.

The chain carries TRBV18 and TRBJ1-4; D unclear. The CDR3 is made up of 16 amino acids. From germline, CDR1 is KGHSH and CDR2 LQKENI. The V end was cut by 4 bases, the J end by 5 bases, with 17 bases between. CDR3 amino acids: CASSRTQRFLNEKLFF. CDR3 sequence (DNA): TGTGCCAGCTCACGCACACAGCGGTTCTTAAATGAAAAACTGTTTTTT.

The CDR3 is CASSFDSGDYEQYF. The CDR3, as DNA: TGTGCCAGCAGTTTCGACAGCGGGGACTACGAGCAGTACTTC. V gene TRBV6-6 combines with J gene TRBJ2-7; TRBD2 matches 7 bases. The CDR3 is 14 amino acids. CDR1 is MNHNY, CDR2 SVGAGI, per germline (reference sequence). Trimming at V came to 4 bases and at J to 3 bases, leaving 6 bases not matched to a gene.

V usage is TRBV6-5 and J usage is TRBJ1-1; 7 bases fit TRBD1. J gave up 2 bases and V 6 bases, and 6 bases lay outside the gene matches. Germline loops: CDR1 MNHEY, CDR2 SVGAGI. The CDR3 contains 14 residues. The CDR3 protein is CASSRQGGNTEAFF. The CDR3 DNA reads TGTGCCAGCAGCAGACAGGGAGGTAACACTGAAGCTTTCTTT.

The V and J genes are TRBV28 and TRBJ2-3, with D possibly TRBD2 on 5 matching bases. This CDR3 spans 12 amino acids. The V gene's germline CDR1 is MDHEN and CDR2 SYDVKM. Deletions cut 1 base from V and 6 bases from J, with 5 bases between. The CDR3 here is CASSLLADTQYF. The CDR3 region has the DNA TGTGCCAGCAGTTTATTAGCGGATACGCAGTATTTT.

The chain is built from TRBV29-1 and TRBJ2-7; 8 nucleotides match TRBD1. Germline values: CDR1 SQVTM, CDR2 ANQGSEA. The J segment lost 0 bases and the V segment lost 7 bases, leaving 8 bases of the junction unmatched. CDR3 length: 14 amino acids. The CDR3: CSAWTGRPSYEQYF. The DNA of the CDR3 is TGCAGCGCATGGACAGGGCGCCCCTCCTACGAGCAGTACTTC.